Below, one T cell receptor (beta chain) is given with its context. Its antigen is not known. This sample stems from a study of regulatory T cells in long-lasting Graves disease. General study points: New patients shared 750 to 1,000 public clonotypes, and persistent patients shared more, with a few thousand.

The CDR3 contains 16 residues. Germline CDR1 reads KGHDR; CDR2 reads SFDVKD. The germline V and J ends were trimmed by 0 bases and 1 base, with 9 bases remaining between them. Arm-PCR with iRepertoire HTBI primers amplified the CDR3 regions for these TCR beta libraries. A single record per CDR3 protein comes from TCRdb applying MiXCR to the multiplex PCR reads. The sample holds roughly 510,000 distinct CDR3 sequences, 16% seen once. Specified time point: newly diagnosed GD, antithyroid drugs for less than 3 months. From RNA extracted from PBMCs, the TCR library was made. This sample was also put to use in a study of T cells in Graves' hyperthyroidism and ophthalmopathy. This second report adds: Hyperthyroidism patients were newly diagnosed, had disease duration under 2 months, and were aged 18 to 65 years. Ophthalmopathy could be told apart from stable hyperthyroidism with a 13 V-J model.

The starting material was peripheral blood mononuclear cells (PBMCs), obtained at new diagnosis, from a patient treated with antithyroid drugs. The V call is TRBV24-1, the J call TRBJ2-1; a possible D gene is TRBD1 (6 bases). This TCR derives from a man younger than 30 with Graves disease. This CDR3 is CATSDLKGVSYNEQFF. DNA of the CDR3: TGTGCCACCAGTGATTTGAAGGGGGTTTCCTACAATGAGCAGTTCTTC.